These 24 T cell receptor beta chains share one sample of origin, sequenced in a study of blood T cell repertoires in COVID-19. Assay: immunoSEQ multiplex PCR; the TCRdb copy retains only in-frame clones and omits some. Among 270,000 or so clones, 65% to 85% were seen once, and the ten largest hold roughly 1.5%. The source material was peripheral blood. The receptors were sampled from a human donor with COVID-19, enrolled during active disease. The donor label of this sample is uncertain.

J is TRBJ2-7 and V is TRBV9; D is perhaps TRBD2 (6 bases). The V end lost 7 bases, the J end lost 2 bases, and 19 bases lay between the germline ends. The germline V gene encodes CDR1 SGDLS and CDR2 YYNGEE. The length of the CDR3 is 15 residues. CDR3 in DNA: TGTGCCAGCCTGCCGTCCCGGAGGGCCGCCTACGAGCAGTACTTC. Translating gives CASLPSRRAAYEQYF. The complete variable domain, with remaining parts taken from reference TRBV9 and TRBJ2-7, reads DSGVTQTPKHLITATGQRVTLRCSPRSGDLSVYWYQQSLDQGLQFLIQYYNGEERAKGNILERFSAQQFPDLHSELNLSSLELGDSALYFCASLPSRRAAYEQYFGPGTRLTVT.

CDR3 DNA sequence: TGTGCCAGCAGTATGGTAAGGGACACTGCTGAGCAGTACTTC. It specifies CASSMVRDTAEQYF. This chain connects TRBV6-5 to TRBJ2-7; a weak D match, TRBD1 (6 bases). Trimming removed 5 bases at V and 7 bases at J, with 18 bases between. The CDR3 covers 14 residues. Germline V gene data show CDR1 as MNHEY and CDR2 as SVGAGI.

J is TRBJ1-1 and V is TRBV9; D might be TRBD1 (5 bases). CDR1 is SGDLS and CDR2 is YYNGEE in the germline V gene. V lost 4 bases, J lost 1 base, and 14 bases lay in between. CDR3 length: 15 amino acids. CDR3 bases: TGTGCCAGCAGCTCGAAGGGGCAGGGGAACACTGAAGCTTTCTTT. It yields the protein CASSSKGQGNTEAFF.

This clone was detected many times. The rearrangement joins TRBV4-1 to TRBJ1-5; 8 bases are a match to TRBD1. V was pared by 0 bases and J by 4 bases, with 8 bases of the junction left unmatched. The CDR3 runs 17 residues. Germline-derived CDR1 and CDR2 are MGHRA and YSYEKL. The CDR3 region is CASSQDRGRGLNQPQHF. The CDR3 DNA reads as TGCGCCAGCAGCCAAGATCGGGGCAGGGGGCTGAATCAGCCCCAGCATTTT.

The chain joins TRBV2 to TRBJ1-1; unclear D gene. The CDR3 runs 13 residues. CDR1 and CDR2 from the germline V gene are SNHLY and FYNNEI. V was shortened by 7 bases and J by 1 base, with 10 bases between the two germline ends. The CDR3 DNA reads as TGTGCCAGCATTATGGACTCGAACACTGAAGCTTTCTTT. Translated, it gives CASIMDSNTEAFF.

This clone was recorded once. The rearrangement joins TRBV11-2 to TRBJ1-1, with a weak D call TRBD1 (5 bases). Germline values: CDR1 SGHAT, CDR2 FQNNGV. The V end was cut by 3 bases, the J end by 1 base, with 9 bases between. CDR3 length: 14 amino acids. The CDR3 region has the DNA TGTGCCAGCAGCTTTTGGGGCGCGAACACTGAAGCTTTCTTT. Amino acid sequence: CASSFWGANTEAFF.

The chain carries TRBV7-8 and TRBJ2-5; TRBD1 agrees at 11 bases. CDR1 and CDR2 from the germline V gene are SGHVS and FQNEAQ. Unmatched junction bases numbered 9, after V lost 7 bases and J lost 8 bases. This CDR3 spans 14 amino acids. DNA of the CDR3: TGTGCCAGCACCCCGGGGACAGGGGGTTTTACCCAGTACTTC. Amino acids: CASTPGTGGFTQYF.

This chain uses TRBV7-3 with TRBJ1-1; 11 nucleotides align to TRBD1. The CDR3 consists of 16 residues. In germline, CDR1 is SGHTA, CDR2 FQGTGA. V shed 5 bases and J 8 bases; nucleotides not matched to a gene: 13. The CDR3: CASSDGQGARGREAFF. The CDR3, as DNA: TGTGCCAGCAGCGACGGACAGGGGGCTCGGGGTCGGGAAGCTTTCTTT.

The rearrangement joins TRBV11-3 to TRBJ2-3, with 9 bases matching TRBD2. From germline, CDR1 is SGHNT and CDR2 YENEEA. V lost 0 bases, J lost 0 bases, and 4 bases stayed unmatched. This CDR3 has 17 amino acids. CDR3 residues: CASSLEAGGPSTDTQYF. The CDR3 DNA follows: TGTGCCAGCAGCTTAGAAGCGGGGGGCCCTAGCACAGATACGCAGTATTTT.

There are a few counts of this clone. The chain combines TRBV30 with TRBJ1-5; D gene uncertain. CDR1 is GTSNPN, CDR2 SVGIG, per germline (reference sequence). V lost 3 bases and J lost 0, with 6 bases in between. The CDR3 contains 13 residues. This CDR3 is CAWRQYSNQPQHF. The CDR3 DNA is TGTGCCTGGAGGCAGTATAGCAATCAGCCCCAGCATTTT.

The chain uses TRBV2 and TRBJ1-2; D is perhaps TRBD1 (5 bases). This CDR3 region has 15 residues. The germline V and J ends were trimmed by 6 bases and 4 bases, with 18 bases remaining between them. Germline V gene sequence: CDR1 SNHLY, CDR2 FYNNEI. The CDR3 coding sequence is TGTGCCAGCAGCCCCGTAAGGGTGGGGGGCTATGGCTACACCTTC. Its translation: CASSPVRVGGYGYTF.

The CDR3 nucleotides read TGTGCCAGCAGCGCCGGAGCGGGCCTCTCCTACGAGCAGTACTTC. Amino acids: CASSAGAGLSYEQYF. The rearrangement links TRBV9 to TRBJ2-7; possibly TRBD2 for D (6 bases). The germline gives CDR1 SGDLS, CDR2 YYNGEE. V was pared by 3 bases and J by 0 bases, with 13 bases between. This CDR3 is 15 amino acids long.

V is TRBV4-1 and J is TRBJ2-3; D is perhaps TRBD2 (6 bases). The CDR3 runs to 16 residues. Germline lookup yields CDR1 MGHRA and CDR2 YSYEKL. V was shortened by 3 bases and J by 0 bases, with 13 bases between the two germline ends. The chain's CDR3 is CASSQVFGTSTDTQYF. The CDR3 DNA reads TGCGCCAGCAGCCAGGTCTTTGGGACTAGCACAGATACGCAGTATTTT.

There are a few counts of this clone. The rearrangement uses TRBV20-1 and TRBJ2-1; D remains unclear. Germline CDR1 reads DFQATT; CDR2 reads SNEGSKA (reference sequence). Between the trimmed V and J ends, which lost 3 bases and 8 bases, there was a span of 8 bases. CDR3 length: 11 amino acids. CDR3: CSASRHYEQFF. CDR3 nucleotide sequence: TGCAGTGCTAGCCGACATTATGAGCAGTTCTTC.

The V and J genes are TRBV4-1 and TRBJ1-1, with 9 bases that match TRBD1. This CDR3 is 14 amino acids long. Germline-derived CDR1 and CDR2 are MGHRA and YSYEKL. The V segment lost 8 bases and the J segment 1 base; nucleotides outside the gene matches: 5. The CDR3 coding sequence is TGCGCCAGCCTCCCGACAGGGGGGAACACTGAAGCTTTCTTT. Translation: CASLPTGGNTEAFF.

As regards this clone: Other DNA sequences in this specimen translate into the identical CDR3. The chain links TRBV5-4 to TRBJ2-7; TRBD1 matches at 8 bases. The CDR3 length is 13 residues. V lost 0 bases, J lost 5 bases, and 1 base stayed unmatched. Germline V CDR1 and CDR2: SGHNT, YYREEE (reference sequence). This chain's CDR3 is CASSLAGGDEQYF. The CDR3 bases are TGTGCCAGCAGCTTGGCAGGGGGCGACGAGCAGTACTTC.

The rearrangement links TRBV9 to TRBJ2-6; the match to TRBD1 covers 9 bases. Looked up from germline, CDR1 is SGDLS and CDR2 is YYNGEE. The CDR3 has 18 residues. V was clipped by 3 bases and J by 2 bases; unmatched bases: 9. The CDR3 here is CASSGGPGTGTGANVLTF. CDR3 in DNA: TGTGCCAGCAGCGGCGGTCCCGGGACAGGGACTGGGGCCAACGTCCTGACTTTC.

The chain has TRBV24-1 and TRBJ2-3; 7 bases are a match to TRBD2. This CDR3 has 16 residues. Trimming removed 1 base from V and 2 bases from J; junction bases left unmatched: 5. Per germline, CDR1 KGHDR and CDR2 SFDVKD. CDR3 amino acids: CATSDFGGSPTDTQYF. The DNA for the CDR3 is TGTGCCACCAGTGATTTCGGCGGGAGTCCCACAGATACGCAGTATTTT.

The V gene is TRBV7-6, the J gene TRBJ2-1; the D is unclear. Trimming pared 1 base from V and 0 bases from J, leaving 13 bases between. This CDR3 comprises 17 residues. Germline-derived CDR1 and CDR2 are SGHVS and FNYEAQ. Here the CDR3 DNA reads TGTGCCAGCAGCTTAGGGCGCGCTAGAAGCTCCTACAATGAGCAGTTCTTC. Its protein product is CASSLGRARSSYNEQFF.

The rearrangement uses TRBV19 and TRBJ1-4; maybe TRBD1 (5 bases). CDR1 and CDR2 from the germline V gene are LNHDA and SQIVND (reference sequence). This CDR3 is 16 amino acids long. V was clipped by 2 bases and J by 5 bases, with 15 bases between them. CDR3 nucleotide sequence: TGTGCCAGTAGTATAACTCCCAGGGAACGAAATGAAAAACTGTTTTTT. Translation gives CASSITPRERNEKLFF. Based on the CDR3 plus reference TRBV19 and TRBJ1-4, the full variable domain is DGGITQSPKYLFRKEGQNVTLSCEQNLNHDAMYWYRQDPGQGLRLIYYSQIVNDFQKGDIAEGYSVSREKKESFPLTVTSAQKNPTAFYLCASSITPRERNEKLFFGSGTQLSVL.

The chain uses TRBV6-5 and TRBJ2-7, with a possible D match to TRBD1 (5 bases). Germline CDR1 and CDR2: MNHEY and SVGAGI. Trimming stripped 5 bases from V and 6 bases from J, with 11 bases between. The CDR3 is made up of 12 amino acids. The CDR3 loop is CASSRSTGEQYF. The CDR3 DNA follows: TGTGCCAGCAGTCGAAGTACAGGCGAGCAGTACTTC.

This clone was seen just once. This rearrangement joins TRBV6-2 or TRBV6-3 to TRBJ2-5, with D possibly being TRBD2 (5 bases). Germline lookup yields CDR1 MNHEY and CDR2 SVGEGT. The CDR3 consists of 15 residues. V lost 3 bases, J lost 5 bases, and 16 bases lay in between. The CDR3 is CASSYWEFKLETQYF. The CDR3 DNA is TGTGCCAGCAGTTATTGGGAGTTCAAGTTGGAGACCCAGTACTTC.

The V gene is TRBV9, the J gene TRBJ1-3, with D possibly matching TRBD1 (6 bases). The length of the CDR3 is 13 residues. Germline CDR1 reads SGDLS; CDR2 reads YYNGEE. V lost 4 bases and J lost 4, with 9 bases in between. CDR3 sequence: CASSYQGGNTIYF. The CDR3, as DNA: TGTGCCAGCAGCTACCAGGGGGGAAACACCATATATTTT.

This chain joins TRBV4-1 and TRBJ2-3; 11 positions match TRBD2. The CDR3 spans 16 residues. CDR1 MGHRA and CDR2 YSYEKL come from the germline V gene. J lost 3 bases, V lost 4 bases, and 6 bases had no gene match. Here the CDR3 reads CASSLRLAGMTDTQYF. Written as DNA, the CDR3 is TGCGCCAGCAGCCTCAGACTAGCGGGAATGACAGATACGCAGTATTTT.